Below, 17 T cell receptor beta chains from the same sample are listed, as sequenced in a study of regulatory T cells in long-lasting Graves disease. Combining iRepertoire HTBI primers with Arm-PCR of CDR3 regions, the authors built TCR beta libraries. TCRdb re-derived calls from the multiplex PCR reads in MiXCR, one entry per CDR3 protein. The sample carries 200,000 to 250,000 distinct CDR3 sequences, 20% to 25% recorded once. Time point reported: newly diagnosed GD, antithyroid drugs for less than 3 months. RNA extracted from PBMCs served as the sequencing template. The specimen was peripheral blood mononuclear cells (PBMCs), collected at new diagnosis, from a patient treated with antithyroid drugs. The receptors originated from a female donor with Graves disease.

This clonotype was detected ten times or more. The V call is TRBV27, the J call TRBJ2-7; D call uncertain. This CDR3 has 13 amino acids. Germline-derived CDR1 and CDR2 are MNHEY and SMNVEV (reference sequence). Trimming cost V 2 bases and J 9 bases, with 14 bases left between them. The CDR3 DNA reads as TGTGCCAGCAGTTTAGAGGCTGGGTTCGGGCAGTACTTC. It is translated as CASSLEAGFGQYF.

This chain connects TRBV10-3 to TRBJ2-7; D is unclear. The V and J ends lost 8 bases and 2 bases respectively, with 13 bases between them. The germline CDR1 and CDR2 sequences are ENHRY and SYGVKD. This CDR3 region has 13 residues. CDR3 loop: CAISERKTYEQYF. The CDR3 coding sequence is TGTGCCATCTCGGAGCGAAAAACCTACGAGCAGTACTTC.

This clonotype was counted between two and nine times. A much more abundant neighbour one base away suggests this may be a read error. The conserved phenylalanine or tryptophan is not found at the CDR3 terminus, so this likely reflects a read error. The gene calls are TRBV28 and TRBJ1-6; TRBD1 might be the D (6 bases). Trimming took 10 bases from V and 5 from J, leaving 15 bases between them. The CDR3 has 14 amino acids. Germline assignment: CDR1 MDHEN and CDR2 SYDVKM. The CDR3 here is CATEGHLNNSPLHL. The CDR3 coding sequence is TGTGCCACCGAGGGACACCTCAATAATTCACCCCTCCACCTT.

As regards this clonotype: One base away lies a much larger clone, so this may be a sequencing read error. V usage is TRBV6-9 and J usage is TRBJ2-7; D remains ambiguous. The CDR3 is 13 amino acids. The V gene's germline CDR1 is MNHGY and CDR2 SVAAGI. Between the trimmed V and J ends, which lost 0 bases and 6 bases, there was a span of 9 bases. The DNA of the CDR3 is TGTGCCAGCAGTTATTCCACCAGCAGCGAGCAGTACTTC. It is translated as CASSYSTSSEQYF.

Ten or more counts support this clonotype. Relative to the germline gene, one junction end is altered; a read error may explain this. The V and J genes are TRBV11-2 and TRBJ2-3, with D possibly TRBD1 on 5 matching bases. CDR1 and CDR2 from the germline V gene are SGHAT and FQNNGV. This CDR3 is 14 amino acids long. CDR3 loop: CASSRWGFTDTQYF. CDR3 DNA sequence: TGCGCCAGCAGCCGCTGGGGCTTCACAGATACGCAGTATTTT.

Ten or more counts support this clonotype. The V and J genes are TRBV10-3 and TRBJ1-5; 8 nucleotides match TRBD1. This CDR3 is 15 amino acids long. Per the germline V gene, CDR1 is ENHRY and CDR2 is SYGVKD. After removal of 6 bases from V and 0 bases from J, the junction contained 4 bases not matched to a gene. DNA of the CDR3: TGTGCCATCAGGGGGACAGGCAATAGCAATCAGCCCCAGCATTTT. Its protein is CAIRGTGNSNQPQHF.

Notes on this clonotype: A read error is likely here: a far larger clone is one base away. This chain uses TRBV7-3 with TRBJ1-1; possible D gene TRBD1, 6 bases. The germline gives CDR1 SGHTA, CDR2 FQGTGA. The CDR3 sequence is 14 residues long. Here the CDR3 reads CVSSRQGLGTEAFF. The CDR3 DNA reads as TGTGTCAGCAGCCGGCAGGGGTTGGGCACTGAAGCTTTCTTT.

In this sample, this clonotype turned up a few times. This sequence may be a read error, since a much larger clone differs from it by one base. The V gene is TRBV19, the J gene TRBJ2-1, with 7 bases aligning to TRBD1. The germline V gene encodes CDR1 LNHDA and CDR2 SQIVND (reference sequence). This CDR3 spans 17 amino acids. CDR3 region: CASSTRQGGVIGNGQFF. The DNA of the CDR3 is TGTGCCAGTAGTACCCGACAGGGTGGCGTAATAGGGAATGGGCAGTTCTTC.

This clonotype was detected only a few times. CDR3: CASRYNNEQFF. CDR3 coding DNA: TGTGCCAGCAGATATAACAATGAGCAGTTCTTC. The gene calls are TRBV6-1 and TRBJ2-1; unclear D gene. The CDR3 sequence is 11 residues long. Looked up from germline, CDR1 is MNHNS and CDR2 is SASEGT. The V end lost 6 bases, the J end lost 5 bases, and 5 bases lay between the germline ends.

This clonotype was detected many times. The V gene is TRBV2, the J gene TRBJ2-1; D call uncertain. This CDR3 comprises 16 residues. Germline V gene sequence: CDR1 SNHLY, CDR2 FYNNEI. The germline V and J ends were trimmed by 0 bases and 0 bases, with 9 bases remaining between them. The CDR3 spells CASSEAARSSYNEQFF. CDR3 nucleotides: TGTGCCAGCAGTGAAGCGGCGAGGAGCTCCTACAATGAGCAGTTCTTC.

This clonotype was seen many times. V is TRBV11-2 and J is TRBJ1-5; 7 bases are a match to TRBD1. From germline, CDR1 is SGHAT and CDR2 FQNNGV. The V segment lost 5 bases and the J segment 6 bases; nucleotides outside the gene matches: 19. The CDR3 is made up of 18 amino acids. CDR3 in DNA: TGTGCCAGCAGCGGAGAGACAGGGAGGATGGCCGGGCGTCAGCCCCAGCATTTT. Amino acids: CASSGETGRMAGRQPQHF.

This clonotype occurred many times. The gene calls are TRBV6-5 and TRBJ2-5; D not certain. The germline V and J ends were trimmed by 2 bases and 3 bases, with 10 bases remaining between them. The CDR3 length is 14 residues. In germline, CDR1 is MNHEY, CDR2 SVGAGI. CDR3 sequence: CASSYTTPKETQYF. CDR3 bases: TGTGCCAGCAGTTACACGACACCTAAAGAGACCCAGTACTTC.

This clonotype has ten or more counts. The CDR3 DNA sequence: TGCGCCAGCAGCTTGGAACGGGGCGCGTCTTTTGGAAACACCATATATTTT. Translated, it gives CASSLERGASFGNTIYF. The chain carries TRBV5-1 and TRBJ1-3, with D possibly being TRBD1 (5 bases). Trimming cost V 0 bases and J 3 bases, with 16 bases left between them. Germline V gene data show CDR1 as SGHRS and CDR2 as YFSETQ. There are 17 residues in the CDR3.

This clonotype was observed many times. The chain has TRBV15 and TRBJ2-7; 11 bases fit TRBD2. Germline V lookup: CDR1 LNHNV, CDR2 YYDKDF (reference sequence). The CDR3 runs to 15 residues. After removal of 2 bases from V and 4 bases from J, the junction contained 4 bases not matched to a gene. CDR3 coding DNA: TGTGCCACCAGCAGAAACCCTAGCGGGGGGTACGAGCAGTACTTC. Encoded protein: CATSRNPSGGYEQYF.

This clonotype was seen at least ten times. This chain uses TRBV7-2 with TRBJ2-1, with D perhaps given as TRBD1 or TRBD2 (5 bases each). CDR3 length equals 15 residues. Trimming removed 5 bases at V and 9 bases at J, with 20 bases between. Germline V gene data show CDR1 as SGHTA and CDR2 as FQGNSA. CDR3 DNA: TGTGCCAGCAGCGCCACCGGGACCCCTGGGGGTGAGCAGTTCTTC. This translates into CASSATGTPGGEQFF.

The chain recombines TRBV5-5 with TRBJ1-4; TRBD1 matches 7 bases. The germline gives CDR1 SGHKS, CDR2 YYEKEE (reference sequence). The CDR3 has 16 residues. With V trimmed by 0 bases and J by 9 bases, 11 bases remained unmatched. The CDR3 nucleotides are TGTGCCAGCAGCTTGGGACCGGAGGGGGCCGGAAAAAAACTGTTTTTT. Protein product: CASSLGPEGAGKKLFF.

Notes on this clonotype: A far more abundant clone sits one base away, making this likely a read error. CDR3 sequence: CASSLGSGTSSNEQYF. For the CDR3, the DNA is TGTGCCAGCAGCTTAGGCAGCGGGACATCGAGCAATGAGCAGTACTTC. The J gene is TRBJ2-7, the V gene TRBV7-2, with D possibly TRBD2 on 7 matching bases. Germline lookup yields CDR1 SGHTA and CDR2 FQGNSA. This CDR3 spans 16 amino acids. Trimming cost V 1 base and J 7 bases, with 20 bases left between them.